Below, 7 T cell receptor beta chains from the same sample are listed, as sequenced in a study of blood T cell repertoires in COVID-19. Only in-frame clones appear in the TCRdb table, and some are missing; sequencing was by immunoSEQ multiplex PCR. This repertoire shows 100,000 or so clones, 88% found once; its top ten account for about 6.5%. The material sequenced was peripheral blood. The receptors originated from an older woman with acute or convalescent COVID-19.

The chain couples TRBV12-5 to TRBJ1-3, with 7 bases matching TRBD1. The V and J ends lost 6 bases and 4 bases, in that order; junction bases with no gene match: 12. Germline V lookup: CDR1 LGHNT, CDR2 FRNRAP. The CDR3 is made up of 16 amino acids. The CDR3 nucleotides are TGTGCTAGTGGCACCGCCGGGACAGTCCTCGGAAACACCATATATTTT. It specifies CASGTAGTVLGNTIYF.

The chain recombines TRBV5-1 with TRBJ2-5; the D is unclear. This CDR3 comprises 12 residues. Germline assignment: CDR1 SGHRS and CDR2 YFSETQ. V was trimmed by 5 bases and J by 0 bases, leaving 5 bases between them. The CDR3 protein is CASRLNQETQYF. As DNA, the CDR3 is TGCGCCAGCAGACTGAACCAAGAGACCCAGTACTTC.

The chain couples TRBV28 to TRBJ1-6, with 7 bases fitting TRBD1. There are 15 residues in the CDR3. V lost 5 bases to trimming and J lost 6 bases; unmatched junction nucleotides: 7. CDR1 and CDR2 from the germline V gene are MDHEN and SYDVKM. CDR3 bases: TGTGCCAGCAGTCCCTCCCCAGGGGGTAATTCACCCCTCCACTTT. As protein: CASSPSPGGNSPLHF.

The CDR3 nucleotides are TGTGCCAGCAGCGCCTGGCGGGGGTGGGTTGACACTGAAGCTTTCTTT. Its protein product is CASSAWRGWVDTEAFF. The chain combines TRBV7-9 with TRBJ1-1; D might be TRBD1 (5 bases). Between the trimmed V and J ends, which lost 5 bases and 3 bases, there was a span of 19 bases. This CDR3 is 16 amino acids long. The germline V gene encodes CDR1 SEHNR and CDR2 FQNEAQ (reference sequence).

This chain connects TRBV2 to TRBJ2-7; 8 bases fit TRBD2. The V segment lost 6 bases and the J segment 0 bases; nucleotides outside the gene matches: 7. This CDR3 comprises 15 residues. Germline V gene data show CDR1 as SNHLY and CDR2 as FYNNEI. The CDR3, as DNA: TGTGCCAGCAGCCCAACTAGCGGTAGCTCCTACGAGCAGTACTTC. Protein sequence: CASSPTSGSSYEQYF.

The chain combines TRBV7-9 with TRBJ2-6; 8 nucleotides agree with TRBD1. The trim removed 7 bases at V and 0 bases at J, leaving 8 bases unmatched. Looked up from germline, CDR1 is SEHNR and CDR2 is FQNEAQ (reference sequence). CDR3 length: 17 amino acids. The CDR3 here is CASTTGTGPSGANVLTF. The CDR3 DNA reads as TGTGCCAGCACCACCGGGACAGGTCCCTCTGGGGCCAACGTCCTGACTTTC. Based on the CDR3 plus reference TRBV7-9 and TRBJ2-6, the full variable domain is DTGVSQNPRHKITKRGQNVTFRCDPISEHNRLYWYRQTLGQGPEFLTYFQNEAQLEKSRLLSDRFSAERPKGSFSTLEIQRTEQGDSAMYLCASTTGTGPSGANVLTFGAGSRLTVL.

The chain joins TRBV2 to TRBJ1-2, with 9 bases that match TRBD1. CDR1 SNHLY and CDR2 FYNNEI come from the germline V gene. The length of the CDR3 is 16 residues. V lost 0 bases, J lost 6 bases, and 8 bases stayed unmatched. The CDR3 reads CASSEALRRTGDGYTF. CDR3 nucleotide sequence: TGTGCCAGCAGTGAAGCGCTTCGCCGGACAGGGGATGGCTACACCTTC.